Below, 14 T cell receptor beta chains from the same sample are listed, as sequenced in a study of OX40 agonist ivuxolimab in advanced cancers. Produced via immunoSEQ multiplex PCR; TCRdb's table is partial and in-frame only. The data hold 90,000 or so clones, with roughly 89% observed a single time. The sequencing here drew on CD4+ or CD8+ T cells sorted from blood, taken in a trial of the OX40 agonist ivuxolimab. Receptors were obtained from an adult with an advanced solid tumor such as melanoma, head and neck, liver or kidney cancer.

The V call is TRBV28, the J call TRBJ2-3; 9 nucleotides align to TRBD1. Germline assignment: CDR1 MDHEN and CDR2 SYDVKM. Germline trimming cut 6 bases from V and 3 bases from J; bases unmatched to any gene: 7. The CDR3 consists of 15 residues. This CDR3 is CASRTSGQGTDTQYF. CDR3 nucleotide sequence: TGTGCCAGCAGAACCTCGGGACAGGGAACAGATACGCAGTATTTT.

The chain is built from TRBV2 and TRBJ1-6, with 7 bases lining up with TRBD1. J was trimmed by 0 bases and V by 5 bases; bases with no gene match: 4. This CDR3 spans 16 amino acids. Germline V gives CDR1 SNHLY, CDR2 FYNNEI. CDR3 loop: CASSPDRSSYNSPLHF. For the CDR3, the DNA is TGTGCCAGCAGTCCGGACAGGAGCTCCTATAATTCACCCCTCCACTTT.

V and J are TRBV30 and TRBJ1-6, with a tentative D call TRBD1 (5 bases). The V end was cut by 4 bases, the J end by 13 bases, with 17 bases between. The V gene's germline CDR1 is GTSNPN and CDR2 SVGIG (reference sequence). CDR3 length equals 13 residues. The CDR3 DNA reads TGTGCCTGGACCTCCGGGACCGCCCGGCCCCTCCACTTT. Translating gives CAWTSGTARPLHF.

The chain combines TRBV16 with TRBJ1-1; 9 nucleotides align to TRBD1. This CDR3 contains 12 residues. V shed 8 bases and J 4 bases; nucleotides not matched to a gene: 2. The germline CDR1 and CDR2 sequences are KGHSY and FQNENV. The CDR3 bases are TGTGCCAGCGGGACAGGGTTCACTGAAGCTTTCTTT. As protein: CASGTGFTEAFF.

This chain connects TRBV18 to TRBJ1-2; TRBD1 agrees at 7 bases. V was clipped by 2 bases and J by 6 bases; unmatched bases: 12. The CDR3 has 16 residues. Per the germline V gene, CDR1 is KGHSH and CDR2 is LQKENI. CDR3 loop: CASSPEGRRGGDGYTF. In DNA form, the CDR3 reads TGTGCCAGCTCACCAGAGGGACGCAGGGGGGGAGATGGCTACACCTTC. The full variable domain, in which reference TRBV18 and TRBJ1-2 provide the parts outside the CDR3, is NAGVMQNPRHLVRRRGQEARLRCSPMKGHSHVYWYRQLPEEGLKFMVYLQKENIIDESGMPKERFSAEFPKEGPSILRIQQVVRGDSAAYFCASSPEGRRGGDGYTFGSGTRLTVV.

J is TRBJ1-2 and V is TRBV6-1; the D is unclear. The germline V gene encodes CDR1 MNHNS and CDR2 SASEGT. The CDR3 runs to 12 residues. With 4 bases removed from V and 4 bases from J, the gap between germline ends came to 7 bases. CDR3 loop: CASSVGTYGYTF. The CDR3 DNA reads as TGTGCCAGCAGTGTGGGTACCTATGGCTACACCTTC.

In the case of this clone: The germline gene is not matched at one end of the junction; a read error may be the cause. This chain uses TRBV7-7 with TRBJ2-2; no reliable D call. This CDR3 has 14 residues. Germline-derived CDR1 and CDR2 are SSHAT and FNYEAQ (reference sequence). The CDR3 region is CASSRSSYVGELFF. The DNA of the CDR3 is TGTGCTAGCAGCCGATCATCTTACGTAGGGGAGCTGTTTTTT.

The V gene is TRBV28, the J gene TRBJ1-1; D possibly corresponds to TRBD1 (6 bases). Deletions cut 6 bases from V and 7 bases from J, with 24 bases between. Germline CDR1 and CDR2: MDHEN and SYDVKM. The CDR3 has 16 residues. CDR3 amino acids: CASSSGVSVSMGEAFF. CDR3 in DNA: TGTGCCAGCAGCTCAGGGGTGTCGGTGTCCATGGGTGAAGCTTTCTTT.

The CDR3 DNA follows: TGTGCCAGCAGCCCCCAGTCAAGAGTTAACACTGAAGCTTTCTTT. Encoded protein: CASSPQSRVNTEAFF. The V call is TRBV7-2, the J call TRBJ1-1; D gene unclear. The germline CDR1 and CDR2 sequences are SGHTA and FQGNSA. Deletions cut 5 bases from V and 2 bases from J, with 15 bases between. There are 15 residues in the CDR3.

The DNA of the CDR3 is TGTGCCAGCAGCTTCGGGACAGGGCACACCGGGGAGCTGTTTTTT. Translation: CASSFGTGHTGELFF. J is TRBJ2-2 and V is TRBV11-3; 9 bases map to TRBD1. The V and J ends lost 3 bases and 3 bases, in that order; junction bases with no gene match: 2. The germline V gene encodes CDR1 SGHNT and CDR2 YENEEA. CDR3 length equals 15 residues.

The chain is built from TRBV9 and TRBJ2-1; D might be TRBD2 (6 bases). The CDR3 extends over 17 amino acids. Trimming removed 0 bases from V and 7 bases from J, with 20 bases in between. Germline V lookup: CDR1 SGDLS, CDR2 YYNGEE. The DNA for the CDR3 is TGTGCCAGCAGCGTAGGAGGTCGGCGGGGACCGAAAAATGAGCAGTTCTTC. As protein: CASSVGGRRGPKNEQFF.

The chain couples TRBV14 to TRBJ1-1; D is unresolved. Trimming took off 1 base at V and 7 bases at J, with 7 bases between the two ends. The germline V gene encodes CDR1 SGHDN and CDR2 FVKESK. The CDR3 is 12 residues long. The CDR3 reads CASSQARVEAFF. The CDR3 DNA follows: TGTGCCAGCAGCCAAGCAAGGGTTGAAGCTTTCTTT. Full variable domain (remainder filled in from reference TRBV14 and TRBJ1-1): EAGVTQFPSHSVIEKGQTVTLRCDPISGHDNLYWYRRVMGKEIKFLLHFVKESKQDESGMPNNRFLAERTGGTYSTLKVQPAELEDSGVYFCASSQARVEAFFGQGTRLTVV.

V gene TRBV27 combines with J gene TRBJ2-1, with 8 nucleotides matching TRBD2. The V segment lost 5 bases and the J segment 10 bases; nucleotides outside the gene matches: 4. This CDR3 has 12 amino acids. Germline values: CDR1 MNHEY, CDR2 SMNVEV (reference sequence). The CDR3 coding sequence is TGTGCCAGCAGTCCTAGCGGGTGGGAGCAGTTCTTC. Its translation is CASSPSGWEQFF.

CDR3 sequence: CASSELHLPGQGSDGYTF. CDR3 in DNA: TGCGCCAGCAGTGAGCTCCATTTACCGGGACAGGGCAGTGATGGCTACACCTTC. The gene calls are TRBV10-1 and TRBJ1-2, with 9 bases that match TRBD1. Germline V lookup: CDR1 WNHNN, CDR2 SYGVQD (reference sequence). The CDR3 has 18 amino acids. Trimming took 2 bases from V and 6 from J; bases not matched to a gene: 16.